A single sample is the source of the 15 T cell receptor beta chains below, sequenced in a study of blood T cell repertoires in COVID-19 (TCRdb year 2020). Libraries were prepared through the immunoSEQ multiplex PCR assay. TCRdb took this table from immuneACCESS and kept in-frame rearrangements with V and J called. Such tables lack part of the clones; where checked against another copy, unresolved V genes explain under half of the gap, and the rest is unexplained. The sample table contains about 250,000 clones; only one count was recorded for approximately 88% of them. Roughly 6% of the sample is taken by the ten largest. The material sequenced was peripheral blood. The receptors derive from a woman aged 30 to 39 with COVID-19, enrolled during active disease.

This clone came up once. The rearrangement uses TRBV19 and TRBJ2-1; TRBD2 agrees at 14 bases. This CDR3 is built from 19 residues. The trim removed 0 bases at V and 3 bases at J, leaving 7 bases unmatched. The germline CDR1 and CDR2 sequences are LNHDA and SQIVND (reference sequence). DNA of the CDR3: TGTGCCAGTAGTATAGATCCTGGACTAGCGGGAGGTTTCTACAATGAGCAGTTCTTC. Translated, it gives CASSIDPGLAGGFYNEQFF.

This clone was detected only once. The chain couples TRBV6-5 to TRBJ2-7, with D hard to call. The germline CDR1 and CDR2 sequences are MNHEY and SVGAGI. This CDR3 contains 14 residues. Trimming took 7 bases from V and 0 from J, leaving 13 bases between them. The CDR3 DNA follows: TGTGCCAGCATTCCGTCAGGCCGCTCCTACGAGCAGTACGTC. This translates into CASIPSGRSYEQYV.

The chain links TRBV7-2 to TRBJ2-2; the match to TRBD2 covers 8 bases. The CDR3 contains 16 residues. CDR1 and CDR2 from the germline V gene are SGHTA and FQGNSA. The V segment lost 1 base and the J segment 0 bases; nucleotides outside the gene matches: 1. The CDR3, as DNA: TGTGCCAGCAGCTTAGTCGGGGGGGCGAACACCGGGGAGCTGTTTTTT. Translating it yields CASSLVGGANTGELFF.

The V gene is TRBV5-1, the J gene TRBJ2-4, with D maybe TRBD2 (6 bases). Trimming stripped 0 bases from V and 2 bases from J, with 9 bases between. CDR1 and CDR2 from the germline V gene are SGHRS and YFSETQ. This CDR3 comprises 15 residues. The chain's CDR3 is CASSLVGGPKNIQYF. The CDR3 DNA reads TGCGCCAGCAGCTTGGTGGGGGGTCCCAAAAACATTCAGTACTTC.

For this clone: This CDR3 is also generated by other DNA sequences in the sample. The chain links TRBV3-1 (or the pseudogene TRBV3-2) to TRBJ1-1; D is uncertain. CDR3 length: 14 amino acids. Between the trimmed V and J ends, which lost 1 base and 1 base, there was a span of 7 bases. CDR1 is LGHDT, CDR2 YNNKEL, per germline (reference sequence). The CDR3 coding sequence is TGTGCCAGCAGCCAAGGCACAGAGAACACTGAAGCTTTCTTT. Its protein product is CASSQGTENTEAFF.

This clone has more than one count but fewer than ten. The chain employs TRBV3-1 (or the pseudogene TRBV3-2) and TRBJ2-7, with 7 bases lining up with TRBD2. CDR1 LGHDT and CDR2 YNNKEL come from the germline V gene (reference sequence). Losses at the gene ends were 5 bases for V and 6 bases for J; bases not matched to a gene: 7. This CDR3 has 13 residues. In DNA form, the CDR3 reads TGTGCCAGCAGCGCGGGGACTAACGGCGAGCAGTACGTC. Translation gives CASSAGTNGEQYV.

V and J are TRBV5-4 and TRBJ2-3; tentative D call: TRBD2 (7 bases). Deletions cut 4 bases from V and 0 bases from J, with 18 bases between. The CDR3 has 17 residues. CDR1 is SGHNT and CDR2 is YYREEE in the germline V gene (reference sequence). CDR3 nucleotide sequence: TGTGCCAGCAGCCATCGCGCGCGGGGGCGGAGCACAGATACGCAGTATTTT. Its translation is CASSHRARGRSTDTQYF.

The rearrangement joins TRBV6-5 to TRBJ2-7; 9 nucleotides align to TRBD2. V was pared by 5 bases and J by 0 bases, with 5 bases of the junction left unmatched. CDR1 is MNHEY, CDR2 SVGAGI, per germline. The CDR3 is 15 residues long. The CDR3 reads CASSSGREGSYEQYV. The CDR3 nucleotides are TGTGCCAGCAGTAGTGGGCGGGAGGGCTCCTACGAGCAGTACGTC.

The chain couples TRBV4-1 to TRBJ1-2, with TRBD1 identical over 12 bases. This CDR3 is 17 amino acids long. Germline lookup yields CDR1 MGHRA and CDR2 YSYEKL. The J segment lost 4 bases and the V segment lost 4 bases, leaving 10 bases of the junction unmatched. The CDR3 coding sequence is TGCGCCAGCAGCCCCCGGGGACAGGGGGCGCGAGGCTATGGCTACACCTTC. The encoded protein is CASSPRGQGARGYGYTF.

Written as DNA, the CDR3 is TGTGCCAGCTCACTAGGGAGAAATGAGCAGTTCTTC. This codes for CASSLGRNEQFF. V is TRBV18 and J is TRBJ2-1; D may be TRBD2 (5 bases). V was trimmed by 4 bases and J by 7 bases, leaving 8 bases between them. In germline, CDR1 is KGHSH, CDR2 LQKENI. The CDR3 totals 12 residues.

The CDR3 coding sequence is TGCGCCAGCAGCCACCAAAACTCCCGCTACAATGAGCAGTTCTTC. It yields the protein CASSHQNSRYNEQFF. V gene TRBV4-3 combines with J gene TRBJ2-1; no firm D call. Germline CDR1 is LGHNA and CDR2 is YSLEER. V was clipped by 3 bases and J by 3 bases, with 12 bases between them. This CDR3 is built from 15 residues.

This clone was counted a single time. The chain couples TRBV6-5 to TRBJ1-2; D might be TRBD1 (6 bases). The V end lost 5 bases, the J end lost 4 bases, and 14 bases lay between the germline ends. The germline gives CDR1 MNHEY, CDR2 SVGAGI. This CDR3 has 14 residues. CDR3 coding DNA: TGTGCCAGCAGTACCACAGGGTACAGCTATGGCTACACCTTC. It encodes CASSTTGYSYGYTF.

The CDR3 protein is CASSLSGWGSNEQYF. CDR3 nucleotides: TGTGCCAGCAGTTTATCGGGATGGGGTTCCAACGAGCAGTACTTC. The rearrangement joins TRBV28 to TRBJ2-7; D possibly corresponds to TRBD2 (5 bases). Germline-derived CDR1 and CDR2 are MDHEN and SYDVKM. The CDR3 is made up of 15 amino acids. Trimming cost V 1 base and J 5 bases, with 15 bases left between them. Combining the CDR3 with reference TRBV28 and TRBJ2-7 gives the whole variable domain DVKVTQSSRYLVKRTGEKVFLECVQDMDHENMFWYRQDPGLGLRLIYFSYDVKMKEKGDIPEGYSVSREKKERFSLILESASTNQTSMYLCASSLSGWGSNEQYFGPGTRLTVT.

This chain uses TRBV19 with TRBJ1-1, with 7 positions matching TRBD1. J lost 1 base, V lost 5 bases, and 7 bases had no gene match. This CDR3 comprises 15 residues. The V gene's germline CDR1 is LNHDA and CDR2 SQIVND (reference sequence). The CDR3 nucleotides are TGTGCCAGTAGTGCCGAGGGGGCAGGGAACACTGAAGCTTTCTTT. This encodes CASSAEGAGNTEAFF.

V and J are TRBV7-9 and TRBJ2-2, with D maybe TRBD2 (5 bases). The V gene's germline CDR1 is SEHNR and CDR2 FQNEAQ (reference sequence). V gave up 5 bases and J gave up 3 bases, with 10 bases separating them. This CDR3 is built from 14 residues. CDR3 sequence (DNA): TGTGCCAGCAGCCGAGAGGGCCACACCGGGGAGCTGTTTTTT. Its protein product is CASSREGHTGELFF.